This TCR beta chain came from a study of blood T cell repertoires in COVID-19. Study in general: Spain, Italy and the United States supplied samples that represented acute and convalescent COVID-19. T cells, B-cell-depleted T cells, or PBMCs supplied cDNA or gDNA.

Trimming pared 10 bases from V and 0 bases from J, leaving 9 bases between. From germline, CDR1 is LNHDA and CDR2 SQIVND (reference sequence). This CDR3 is built from 12 residues. Study processing details: Counts of nucleated cells, estimated from reference gene primer amplification, were obtained. Repertoires were generated with immunoSEQ multiplex PCR, while TCRdb's copy carries only in-frame clones and drops some. Clonal size and the V and J genes are those of that table, whereas D and trimming came from the DNA. The sample lists about 120,000 clones, 85% seen once, with about an eighth in the top ten.

The sample comprised peripheral blood. The receptor comes from a human donor in a cohort sampled during active COVID-19. The gene calls are TRBV19 and TRBJ1-2, with D possibly TRBD1 on 6 matching bases. The CDR3 sequence: CATRTANYGYTF. In nucleotides, the CDR3 is TGTGCCACCCGGACAGCTAACTATGGCTACACCTTC.